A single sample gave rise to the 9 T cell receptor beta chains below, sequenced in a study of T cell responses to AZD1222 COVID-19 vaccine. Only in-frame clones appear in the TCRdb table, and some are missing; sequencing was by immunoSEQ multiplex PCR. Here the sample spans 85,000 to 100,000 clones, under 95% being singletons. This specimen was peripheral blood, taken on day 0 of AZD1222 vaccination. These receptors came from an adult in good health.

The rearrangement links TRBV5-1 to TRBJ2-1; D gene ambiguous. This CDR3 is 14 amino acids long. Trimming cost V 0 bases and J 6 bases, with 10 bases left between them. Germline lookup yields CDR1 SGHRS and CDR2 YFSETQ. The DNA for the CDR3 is TGCGCCAGCAGCTTGGATCGATCTATCAATGAGCAGTTCTTC. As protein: CASSLDRSINEQFF.

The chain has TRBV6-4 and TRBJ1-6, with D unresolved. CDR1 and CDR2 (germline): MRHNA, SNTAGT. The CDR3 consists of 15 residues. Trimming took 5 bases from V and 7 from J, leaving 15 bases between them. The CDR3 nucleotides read TGTGCCAGCAGTCTGCGGACGTCCCCAAATTCACCCCTCCACTTT. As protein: CASSLRTSPNSPLHF.

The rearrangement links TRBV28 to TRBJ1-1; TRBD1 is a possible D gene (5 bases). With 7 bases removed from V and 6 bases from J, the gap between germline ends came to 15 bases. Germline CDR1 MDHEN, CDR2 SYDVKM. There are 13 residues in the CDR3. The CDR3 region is CASTDGGRAEAFF. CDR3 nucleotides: TGTGCCAGCACCGACGGGGGGAGGGCTGAAGCTTTCTTT.

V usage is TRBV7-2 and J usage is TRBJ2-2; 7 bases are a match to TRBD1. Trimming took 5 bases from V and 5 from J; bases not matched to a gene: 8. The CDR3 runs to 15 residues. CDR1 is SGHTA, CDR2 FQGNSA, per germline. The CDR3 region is CASSPQTGRTGELFF. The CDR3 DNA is TGTGCCAGCAGCCCCCAGACAGGGCGGACCGGGGAGCTGTTTTTT. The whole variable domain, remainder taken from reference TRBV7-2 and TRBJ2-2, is GAGVSQSPSNKVTEKGKDVELRCDPISGHTALYWYRQSLGQGLEFLIYFQGNSAPDKSGLPSDRFSAERTGGSVSTLTIQRTQQEDSAVYLCASSPQTGRTGELFFGEGSRLTVL.

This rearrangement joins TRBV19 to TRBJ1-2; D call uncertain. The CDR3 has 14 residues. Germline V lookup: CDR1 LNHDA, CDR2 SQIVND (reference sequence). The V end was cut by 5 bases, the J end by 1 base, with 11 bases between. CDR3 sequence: CASSYENFNYGYTF. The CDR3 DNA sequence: TGTGCCAGTAGTTATGAGAACTTTAACTATGGCTACACCTTC.

CDR3 DNA sequence: TGTGCCAGCGCGGGTAGTAGCAATCAGCCCCAGCATTTT. Its protein is CASAGSSNQPQHF. The chain uses TRBV12-3 or TRBV12-4 and TRBJ1-5; no clear D gene. Trimming shortened V by 8 bases and J by 0 bases, and 8 bases separated the two germline ends. The CDR3 runs 13 residues.

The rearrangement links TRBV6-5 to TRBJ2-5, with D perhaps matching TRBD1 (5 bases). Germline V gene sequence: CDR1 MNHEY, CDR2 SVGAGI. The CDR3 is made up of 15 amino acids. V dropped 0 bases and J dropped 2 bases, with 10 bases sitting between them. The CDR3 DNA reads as TGTGCCAGCAGTTACTCGATTTACAGGCAAGAGACCCAGTACTTC. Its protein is CASSYSIYRQETQYF.

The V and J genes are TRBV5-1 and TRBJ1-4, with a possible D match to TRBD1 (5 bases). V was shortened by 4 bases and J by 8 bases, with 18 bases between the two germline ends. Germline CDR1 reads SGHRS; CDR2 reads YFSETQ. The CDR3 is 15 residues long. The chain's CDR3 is CASSVDGTSREKLFF. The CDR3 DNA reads TGCGCCAGCAGCGTGGATGGGACCTCTAGAGAAAAACTGTTTTTT. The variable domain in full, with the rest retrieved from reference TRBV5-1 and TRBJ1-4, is KAGVTQTPRYLIKTRGQQVTLSCSPISGHRSVSWYQQTPGQGLQFLFEYFSETQRNKGNFPGRFSGRQFSNSRSEMNVSTLELGDSALYLCASSVDGTSREKLFFGSGTQLSVL.

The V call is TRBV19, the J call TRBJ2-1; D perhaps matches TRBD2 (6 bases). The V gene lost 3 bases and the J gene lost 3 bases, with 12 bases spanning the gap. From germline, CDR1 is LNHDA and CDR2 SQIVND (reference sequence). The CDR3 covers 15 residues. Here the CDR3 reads CASSIRGRIYNEQFF. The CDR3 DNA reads TGTGCCAGTAGTATTCGGGGGAGAATCTACAATGAGCAGTTCTTC.